Below are 10 T cell receptor beta chains sequenced from a single sample in a study of blood T cell repertoires in COVID-19. Some clones are missing from TCRdb's copy, which holds only in-frame ones; the method was immunoSEQ multiplex PCR. Among about 480,000 clones, around nine tenths were seen once, and the ten largest hold 1.5% to 2%. Sequenced material: PBMCs or T cells enriched from blood (not recorded which). The receptors were gathered from a woman in her 40s who had recovered from COVID-19.

In its sample, this clone was seen once. The V gene is TRBV27, the J gene TRBJ2-1, with TRBD1 as a possible D gene (5 bases). The CDR3 has 14 residues. Germline CDR1 reads MNHEY; CDR2 reads SMNVEV (reference sequence). Trimming shortened V by 6 bases and J by 2 bases, and 11 bases separated the two germline ends. CDR3 amino acids: CASRITGPYNEQFF. The CDR3 DNA is TGTGCCAGCAGAATCACAGGCCCCTACAATGAGCAGTTCTTC.

V usage is TRBV19 and J usage is TRBJ1-1; a possible D gene is TRBD1 (5 bases). CDR1 is LNHDA, CDR2 SQIVND, per germline (reference sequence). V lost 5 bases and J lost 5, with 12 bases in between. This CDR3 is 13 amino acids long. The CDR3 region is CASSPWEGTEAFF. DNA of the CDR3: TGTGCCAGTAGTCCCTGGGAGGGGACTGAAGCTTTCTTT.

V is TRBV18 and J is TRBJ1-1; D is unclear. Germline V gene data show CDR1 as KGHSH and CDR2 as LQKENI. The V and J ends lost 3 bases and 3 bases respectively, with 11 bases between them. The CDR3 is 14 amino acids. CDR3 in amino acids: CASSPGHGDTEAFF. As DNA, the CDR3 is TGTGCCAGCTCACCTGGGCACGGGGACACTGAAGCTTTCTTT.

The chain has TRBV7-2 and TRBJ2-1; 11 bases are shared with TRBD2. Germline CDR1 SGHTA, CDR2 FQGNSA. The ends lost 6 bases at V and 9 bases at J; junction bases unmatched: 7. This CDR3 spans 14 amino acids. CDR3 sequence (DNA): TGTGCCAGCAGTAGAATAGCGGGAGGGGTTGAGCAGTTCTTC. Its protein product is CASSRIAGGVEQFF.

Only one count was recorded for this clone. The genes are TRBV7-9 and TRBJ2-7, with 7 bases aligning to TRBD2. This CDR3 has 15 amino acids. Germline V CDR1 and CDR2: SEHNR, FQNEAQ (reference sequence). With 2 bases clipped from V and 6 bases from J, the junction kept 10 bases outside the gene matches. In DNA form, the CDR3 reads TGTGCCAGCAGCTTATGGGATCGGACTAGGGGCGAGCAGTACTTC. Amino acid sequence: CASSLWDRTRGEQYF.

This rearrangement joins TRBV7-8 to TRBJ2-6, with 13 bases fitting TRBD2. The germline gives CDR1 SGHVS, CDR2 FQNEAQ. The length of the CDR3 is 19 residues. Trimming removed 4 bases from V and 3 bases from J; junction bases left unmatched: 9. The CDR3 DNA reads as TGTGCCAGCAGCTCGTCCGGGACTAGCGGGACTATTGGGGCCAACGTCCTGACTTTC. Its translation: CASSSSGTSGTIGANVLTF.

This rearrangement joins TRBV5-4 to TRBJ1-2; D unresolved. The germline V and J ends were trimmed by 0 bases and 7 bases, with 10 bases remaining between them. The germline gives CDR1 SGHNT, CDR2 YYREEE (reference sequence). This CDR3 contains 13 residues. This CDR3 reads CASSLAGFSGYTF. The CDR3 coding sequence is TGTGCCAGCAGCTTGGCGGGGTTTAGTGGCTACACCTTC.

V gene TRBV5-5 combines with J gene TRBJ2-2; a possible D gene is TRBD2 (5 bases). Trimming shortened V by 0 bases and J by 4 bases, and 13 bases separated the two germline ends. The germline V gene encodes CDR1 SGHKS and CDR2 YYEKEE (reference sequence). The CDR3 loop spans 16 amino acids. The CDR3: CASSLGLTRSTGELFF. The DNA of the CDR3 is TGTGCCAGCAGCTTGGGGCTCACTAGAAGCACCGGGGAGCTGTTTTTT.

V usage is TRBV6-5 and J usage is TRBJ2-4, with 9 bases identical to TRBD2. V was clipped by 6 bases and J by 8 bases; unmatched bases: 8. The CDR3 runs 14 residues. The germline V gene has CDR1 MNHEY and CDR2 SVGAGI. The CDR3 loop is CASRVSGSVDIQYF. CDR3 sequence (DNA): TGTGCCAGCAGGGTTAGCGGGAGCGTAGACATTCAGTACTTC.

The gene calls are TRBV9 and TRBJ2-1, with 8 bases matching TRBD1. The CDR3 totals 17 residues. CDR1 SGDLS and CDR2 YYNGEE come from the germline V gene. J was trimmed by 0 bases and V by 4 bases; bases with no gene match: 9. The CDR3, as DNA: TGTGCCAGCAGCCCCCGAACAGGGGGTAGCTCCTACAATGAGCAGTTCTTC. It translates to CASSPRTGGSSYNEQFF.